The 26 T cell receptor beta chains listed next were all sequenced from one sample in a study of regulatory T cells in long-lasting Graves disease. HTBI primers from iRepertoire and Arm-PCR of CDR3 regions yielded the TCR beta libraries. TCRdb redid the calling of the multiplex PCR reads with MiXCR, one entry per CDR3 protein. The data hold 650,000 to 850,000 distinct CDR3 sequences, with around 30% observed a single time. The sample's time point: persistent/refractory GD, antithyroid drugs over 5 years with positive TRAb. Preparation of the TCR library used RNA extracted from PBMCs. Sequencing used peripheral blood mononuclear cells (PBMCs), obtained when the disease was refractory, from a patient treated with antithyroid drugs. These receptors were collected from a female donor with Graves disease.

This clonotype was recorded many times. CDR3 sequence (DNA): TGTGCCAGCAGTTACGGGGGGCAACAGCCCCAGCATTTT. Amino acids: CASSYGGQQPQHF. The chain joins TRBV6-5 to TRBJ1-5, with D perhaps matching TRBD1 (6 bases). The V gene lost 2 bases and the J gene lost 7 bases, with 9 bases spanning the gap. The CDR3 has 13 amino acids. CDR1 MNHEY and CDR2 SVGAGI come from the germline V gene.

This clonotype was counted only a few times. The chain links TRBV27 to TRBJ2-7, with 9 bases aligning to TRBD1. The CDR3 sequence is 15 residues long. Germline V lookup: CDR1 MNHEY, CDR2 SMNVEV (reference sequence). Trimming cost V 3 bases and J 5 bases; bases outside gene matches: 8. As DNA, the CDR3 is TGTGCCAGCAGTTTCCGGGACAGGGTGATCCACGAGCAGTACTTC. Translation gives CASSFRDRVIHEQYF.

A word on this clonotype: The junction departs from the called germline gene at one end, perhaps through a read error. The gene calls are TRBV9 and TRBJ2-2, with D unclear. The CDR3 has 15 residues. Germline V CDR1 and CDR2: SGDLS, YYNGEE. The CDR3 region is CAGSVVAANTGELFF. The CDR3 DNA sequence: TGTGCCGGCAGCGTAGTTGCGGCGAACACCGGGGAGCTGTTTTTT.

This clonotype has just a few counts. The rearrangement uses TRBV10-1 and TRBJ1-1; D gene ambiguous. V lost 3 bases to trimming and J lost 8 bases, with 13 bases between them. Germline V lookup: CDR1 WNHNN, CDR2 SYGVQD (reference sequence). The CDR3 contains 13 residues. CDR3 protein: CASSDRSGTEAFF. The CDR3 nucleotides are TGCGCCAGCAGTGATAGATCGGGTACCGAAGCTTTCTTT.

This clonotype was counted many times. The V call is TRBV15, the J call TRBJ2-5; 7 bases map to TRBD1. Per germline, CDR1 LNHNV and CDR2 YYDKDF (reference sequence). This CDR3 comprises 13 residues. Trimming removed 8 bases from V and 3 bases from J; junction bases left unmatched: 6. CDR3 loop: CATASTGKETQYF. In nucleotides, the CDR3 is TGTGCCACCGCATCGACAGGGAAAGAGACCCAGTACTTC.

The chain has TRBV20-1 and TRBJ2-5; TRBD1 is a possible D gene (6 bases). V gave up 4 bases and J gave up 5 bases, with 20 bases separating them. Per the germline V gene, CDR1 is DFQATT and CDR2 is SNEGSKA (reference sequence). There are 15 residues in the CDR3. This CDR3 is CSANKLQGSRETQYF. The CDR3 DNA follows: TGCAGTGCTAACAAGCTGCAGGGGTCGCGGGAGACCCAGTACTTC.

This clonotype was observed at least ten times. V usage is TRBV25-1 and J usage is TRBJ2-5; D is perhaps TRBD1 or TRBD2 (7 bases each). Germline CDR1 is MGHDK and CDR2 is SYGVNS. The CDR3 runs 16 residues. V was clipped by 4 bases and J by 0 bases, with 15 bases between them. The CDR3 nucleotides are TGTGCCAGCAGTGCAGGGGGGGGGGCTTACCAAGAGACCCAGTACTTC. As protein: CASSAGGGAYQETQYF. The full variable domain, in which reference TRBV25-1 and TRBJ2-5 provide the parts outside the CDR3, is EADIYQTPRYLVIGTGKKITLECSQTMGHDKMYWYQQDPGMELHLIHYSYGVNSTEKGDLSSESTVSRIRTEHFPLTLESARPSHTSQYLCASSAGGGAYQETQYFGPGTRLLVL.

In its sample, this clonotype was seen many times. The gene calls are TRBV2 and TRBJ2-7; D possibly corresponds to TRBD2 (6 bases). The CDR3 is 11 amino acids. CDR1 is SNHLY and CDR2 is FYNNEI in the germline V gene. Trimming cost V 8 bases and J 5 bases, with 10 bases left between them. In DNA, the CDR3 is TGTGCCAGCCGCGGGGACCACGAGCAGTACTTC. This codes for CASRGDHEQYF.

This clonotype was counted a few times. The chain links TRBV11-2 to TRBJ2-7; 16 bases match TRBD2. V was clipped by 2 bases and J by 2 bases; unmatched bases: 9. The CDR3 is 19 amino acids. Looked up from germline, CDR1 is SGHAT and CDR2 is FQNNGV. CDR3 nucleotide sequence: TGTGCCAGCAGCTTACGTGGGACTAGCGGGAGGGTAAAAACCTACGAGCAGTACTTC. Its translation is CASSLRGTSGRVKTYEQYF.

In its sample, this clonotype was seen a few times. The CDR3 DNA reads as TGTGCCAGCAGCTTCACCCGGGGTTTTGGTCTTGGCGAGCAGTACTTC. Translated: CASSFTRGFGLGEQYF. This chain uses TRBV27 with TRBJ2-7; D perhaps matches TRBD2 (5 bases). CDR1 and CDR2 (germline): MNHEY, SMNVEV (reference sequence). CDR3 size: 16 residues. The V gene lost 6 bases and the J gene lost 6 bases, with 24 bases spanning the gap.

This chain links TRBV19 with TRBJ1-1, with 7 bases fitting TRBD1. CDR3 size: 14 residues. The J segment lost 1 base and the V segment lost 6 bases, leaving 5 bases of the junction unmatched. Germline CDR1 reads LNHDA; CDR2 reads SQIVND (reference sequence). The DNA for the CDR3 is TGTGCCAGTAGGCGACAGGGATCGAACACTGAAGCTTTCTTT. Translated: CASRRQGSNTEAFF.

The chain couples TRBV10-2 to TRBJ1-3, with 8 bases aligning to TRBD1. This CDR3 region has 17 residues. J lost 0 bases, V lost 2 bases, and 6 bases had no gene match. Germline CDR1 WSHSY, CDR2 SAAADI. The chain's CDR3 is CASSEAGTGYSGNTIYF. CDR3 DNA: TGCGCCAGCAGTGAGGCGGGGACAGGATACTCTGGAAACACCATATATTTT.

This clonotype appeared many times. The chain joins TRBV6-2 or TRBV6-3 to TRBJ2-5, with D uncertain. In germline, CDR1 is MNHEY, CDR2 SVGEGT. This CDR3 is built from 11 residues. V was cut by 5 bases and J by 5 bases, with 6 bases left in between. The CDR3 region is CASSRRETQYF. CDR3 coding DNA: TGTGCCAGCAGTCGTCGGGAGACCCAGTACTTC.

The V and J genes are TRBV10-3 and TRBJ2-7; 7 bases line up with TRBD1. The CDR3 consists of 15 residues. Trimming cost V 0 bases and J 6 bases; bases outside gene matches: 8. CDR1 is ENHRY, CDR2 SYGVKD, per germline. CDR3 sequence reads: CAISESQGPLFEQYF. The CDR3 bases are TGTGCCATCAGTGAGTCACAGGGGCCCCTATTCGAGCAGTACTTC.

This chain connects TRBV5-1 to TRBJ1-4, with 7 bases aligning to TRBD1. Germline V gene lookup returns CDR1 SGHRS and CDR2 YFSETQ. Trimming at V came to 3 bases and at J to 2 bases, leaving 7 bases not matched to a gene. The CDR3 is 16 amino acids. CDR3 amino acids: CASSWTPGQTNEKLFF. DNA for the CDR3: TGCGCCAGCAGCTGGACTCCGGGACAGACTAATGAAAAACTGTTTTTT.

This clonotype was detected only a few times. The CDR3 region is CASSVGRGGAQETQYF. The DNA for the CDR3 is TGTGCCAGCAGCGTAGGGCGGGGTGGGGCCCAAGAGACCCAGTACTTC. J is TRBJ2-5 and V is TRBV9; a weak D match, TRBD2 (6 bases). The CDR3 consists of 16 residues. Germline-derived CDR1 and CDR2 are SGDLS and YYNGEE. With 0 bases removed from V and 1 base from J, the gap between germline ends came to 13 bases. Combining the CDR3 with reference TRBV9 and TRBJ2-5 gives the whole variable domain DSGVTQTPKHLITATGQRVTLRCSPRSGDLSVYWYQQSLDQGLQFLIQYYNGEERAKGNILERFSAQQFPDLHSELNLSSLELGDSALYFCASSVGRGGAQETQYFGPGTRLLVL.

CDR3 DNA: TGTGCCAGCAGCTTGGAAAATGAGCAGTTCTTC. Translating gives CASSLENEQFF. The V gene is TRBV11-3, the J gene TRBJ2-1; the D is unclear. This CDR3 has 11 residues. Germline CDR1 reads SGHNT; CDR2 reads YENEEA. Trimming stripped 3 bases from V and 7 bases from J, with 4 bases between.

This clonotype was seen at least ten times. The rearrangement uses TRBV12-3 or TRBV12-4 and TRBJ2-7; D may be TRBD2 (5 bases). The CDR3 length is 14 residues. Trimming shortened V by 1 base and J by 3 bases, and 10 bases separated the two germline ends. The CDR3 here is CASSLGRRDYEQYF. The CDR3 nucleotides are TGTGCCAGCAGTTTAGGGAGACGGGACTACGAGCAGTACTTC.

The rearrangement joins TRBV12-3 or TRBV12-4 to TRBJ2-7, with D perhaps being TRBD1 or TRBD2 (5 bases each). This CDR3 comprises 14 residues. The V gene lost 5 bases and the J gene lost 1 base, with 12 bases spanning the gap. The chain's CDR3 is CASSPRGVSYEQYF. In DNA, the CDR3 is TGTGCCAGCAGTCCCCGAGGGGTGTCCTACGAGCAGTACTTC.

The chain uses TRBV11-1 and TRBJ2-7, with 8 bases fitting TRBD1. Germline V lookup: CDR1 SGHAT, CDR2 FQDESV (reference sequence). This CDR3 is built from 16 residues. V shed 5 bases, J shed 2 bases, and the junction held 11 bases outside the gene matches. CDR3 sequence reads: CASSPRTGKAPYEQYF. The CDR3 DNA reads TGTGCCAGCAGCCCTCGGACAGGGAAGGCCCCCTACGAGCAGTACTTC.

This clonotype has only one observation. The V call is TRBV6-1, the J call TRBJ2-7; no clear D. V lost 6 bases and J 3 bases, leaving 9 bases between the germline ends. The CDR3 has 12 amino acids. CDR1 is MNHNS, CDR2 SASEGT, per germline. CDR3: CASSRILYEQYF. Here the CDR3 DNA reads TGTGCCAGCAGCCGGATACTCTACGAGCAGTACTTC.

As for this clonotype: The CDR3 end shows no conserved phenylalanine or tryptophan, and so a read error is likely. The chain uses TRBV25-1 and TRBJ1-1; D ambiguous. V was clipped by 5 bases and J by 1 base, with 8 bases between them. CDR1 and CDR2 (germline): MGHDK, SYGVNS. This CDR3 contains 13 residues. The CDR3 region is CASSPSPNTEAFL. The CDR3 nucleotides are TGTGCCAGCAGTCCGTCGCCGAACACTGAAGCTTTCCTT.

The chain recombines TRBV12-3 or TRBV12-4 with TRBJ1-2; 8 nucleotides match TRBD1. V shed 8 bases, J shed 5 bases, and the junction held 4 bases outside the gene matches. The CDR3 extends over 12 amino acids. This CDR3 reads CASLDRAYGYTF. In nucleotides, the CDR3 is TGTGCCAGCTTGGACAGGGCTTATGGCTACACCTTC.

The chain carries TRBV6-1 and TRBJ2-2; D not certain. CDR3 size: 14 residues. Trimming took off 5 bases at V and 2 bases at J, with 9 bases between the two ends. Germline CDR1 reads MNHNS; CDR2 reads SASEGT. The CDR3 loop reads CASSPIFNTGELFF. The CDR3 DNA follows: TGTGCCAGCAGTCCAATTTTCAACACCGGGGAGCTGTTTTTT.

The count of this clonotype is one. The J gene is TRBJ1-5, the V gene TRBV12-3 or TRBV12-4; tentative D call: TRBD1 (6 bases). V dropped 3 bases and J dropped 0 bases, with 9 bases sitting between them. This CDR3 region has 15 residues. CDR3 nucleotide sequence: TGTGCCAGCAGTTTCACAGGGAATAGCAATCAGCCCCAGCATTTT. Translating gives CASSFTGNSNQPQHF.

The gene calls are TRBV12-3 or TRBV12-4 and TRBJ2-3, with TRBD2 matching 8 bases. Losses at the gene ends were 6 bases for V and 4 bases for J; bases not matched to a gene: 6. The CDR3 has 14 residues. CDR3 loop: CASRKAGVPDTQYF. The CDR3, as DNA: TGTGCCAGCAGGAAAGCGGGAGTCCCAGATACGCAGTATTTT.